This TCR beta chain was captured by sequencing in a study of cytomegalovirus exposure and HLA in healthy donors (dated by TCRdb to 2017 to 2019). Notes on the research overall: An earlier analysis of about 530 of the donors reported about 300 Gb of sequence data and around 110 million unique TCR beta sequences obtained from around 180 million T cells. An early release that covered some 640 HLA-typed donors contained around 300 gigabases of sequencing data and tens of millions of unique TCR sequences. Among the roughly 370 genotyped donors, under 90% belonged to the genetic ancestry cluster associated with self-reported Caucasian donors. The study aimed to test whether signatures of past pathogen exposure could be identified by cataloging public T cell receptors. The T cell repertoires of around 730 subjects were profiled by immunosequencing and related to cytomegalovirus serostatus. In addition to the first cohort of 666 subjects, a separate validation cohort of some 120 different subjects was used. High-throughput TCR immunosequencing, statistical association of individual TCRs with disease status, and machine learning were combined to predict cytomegalovirus infection status. In a later analysis, previously published TCR beta repertoires from 600 to 850 donors were re-analyzed and high-resolution HLA genotyping was added so that TCR occurrence patterns could be studied. Rather than using new phenotypic data, the later analysis identified candidate immune exposures from TCR beta sequences and from how often those sequences occurred across donors. An earlier analysis of nearly 600 of the donors applied high-throughput TCR beta sequencing to assess whether each TCR beta V gene segment acted as functional or pseudogenic. Donor age, sex, ethnicity and CMV serostatus were compiled together with the repertoire data. A later genetic analysis took genome-wide SNP genotypes for about 65% of the 666 donors and used that subset as a discovery cohort. Every repertoire in the discovery cohort had been generated on one and the same sequencing platform. Both class I and class II loci were covered by HLA typing, at four-digit resolution. The number of typed donors differed by locus: 629-630 for A, B, C, DRB1 and DQB1; 500 to 550 for DQA1; 600 to 610 for DPA1; and about 470 for DPB1. A handful of DR-DQ haplotypes were treated as single units for association and clustering because of strong linkage in the cohort. Among over 350 genotyped donors of the cohort, an average of approximately 240,000 unique TCR beta nucleotide sequences were sequenced per donor, around 20% of them non-productive. Overall study outcomes, separate from this receptor: Correlated functional status among segregating V segments might be attributable to linkage disequilibrium, but an unknown experimental factor could not be ruled out. Because counts were too low, under 20 rarely observed V segments, including chromosome 9 orphons, were left out of the earlier analysis of over 550 of the donors. In this cohort, only TCR beta chains were sequenced, and detectable features were limited by the absence of alpha or paired-chain data. When HLA alleles, especially DR and DQ, strongly co-occurred, attributing TCR associations to individual alleles was difficult. For the cohort, immune exposure information was limited to CMV serostatus. The authors suggested that the approach could potentially be extended to other disease states and immunological phenotypes. A further reported finding was that TCR beta sequences accurately predicted the HLA-A and HLA-B alleles for most subjects in the first cohort. A few of the identified cytomegalovirus-associated TCR beta chains were confirmed in vitro to be specific for cytomegalovirus antigens. According to a later analysis, most CMV-associated TCR beta chains appeared to be HLA-restricted, and the HLA associations seemed to be driven largely by CMV exposure. While some public TCRs were present in many individuals, most TCR sequences turned up only very rarely across donors. A later analysis associated roughly 17,000 TCR beta sequences with specific HLA alleles at a false discovery rate of 0.05. A later analysis reported that several top co-occurrence clusters appeared linked to parvovirus B19, influenza, CMV and Epstein-Barr virus. Some IMGT-functional V segments, including TRBV6-2 and TRBV6-3, could not be distinguished by the 87-base-pair reads and were therefore excluded. A later analysis found that HLA-associated TCR beta chains were more clonally expanded and had lower generation probabilities than equally common non-associated chains. A group of highly shared sequence variants was considered likely to be a technical artifact of the sequencing pipeline. An earlier analysis of some 590 of the donors showed that most TCR beta V segments appeared in productive rearrangements either about 87% or about 30% of the time, which broadly matched IMGT annotations. According to a later analysis, TCR association rates differed among HLA loci, with DRB1 alleles showing the most associated TCRs and HLA-C alleles showing the fewest. Because some donors lacked HLA typing at each locus, the association tests relied only on the typed subset. V-gene and J-gene trimming of TCR beta chains was associated with a missense DCLRE1C variant in a later genetic analysis, and the association was replicated in an independent cohort. Presence/absence analyses assumed roughly uniform sequencing depth across donors, an assumption that may not hold. The classifier was reported to diagnose cytomegalovirus status with high specificity and sensitivity in both the original and validation cohorts. The study gave a list of about 160 TCR beta chains associated with cytomegalovirus. In a later genetic analysis, fewer N-insertions in productive TCRs were reported among donors in an Asian-associated ancestry cluster than the roughly 700-donor mean.

The cohort consisted of 666 healthy bone marrow donors. At the time of sampling, every cohort member was nominally healthy, though immune exposures that went unrecorded were likely present. The donor tested CMV seronegative, placing the donor among the 350 to 400 seronegative members of the cohort. Every donor gave a peripheral blood sample, and the peripheral blood mononuclear cells from that sample were used for TCR beta sequencing. The Qiagen DNeasy Blood Extraction Kit was used to extract genomic DNA from the blood cell samples. Including the terminal cysteine and phenylalanine, the CDR3 comprises 18 residues. The read is trimmed to its CDR3 DNA, 54 bases read in frame from base 1. Here V drops 4 bases and J drops 2 bases, and the junction holds 14 bases not matched to any gene. CDR1 and CDR2 (MNHNS, SASEGT) derive from the germline V gene. Libraries were built with the immunoSEQ multiplex PCR assay. The multiplex PCR relied on a mix of 60 forward primers for TCR Vbeta segments and 13 reverse primers for TCR Jbeta segments. A multiplex PCR assay on genomic DNA amplified the CDR3 region of rearranged TCR beta genes. On the Illumina HiSeq System, the amplified TCR beta libraries were sequenced as 87-base-pair reads. Concerning the study's data processing: In a later analysis, tens of millions of unique TCR beta chains were counted across the approximately 640 repertoires, and roughly 10 million of these chains were shared by at least two donors. To remove PCR and sequencing errors, raw reads were error-corrected and collapsed into unique sequences using a nearest-neighbor algorithm that merged closely related sequences. V, D and J gene segments were assigned by aligning CDR3 sequences to IMGT reference sequences. For a sequence to be retained, a match of at least six nucleotides was required to both a V gene segment and a J gene segment. Rearrangements were called productive when the CDR3 lacked stop codons and stayed in frame with V and J; all others were non-productive. CDR3 was defined by IMGT convention, running from the second conserved V-encoded cysteine to the conserved J-encoded phenylalanine. In an earlier analysis of some 550 of the donors, sequences lacking an unambiguous match to a single V gene segment were excluded. In an earlier analysis of 587 of the donors, V segments were called functional above 56.7% productive rearrangements and were called segregating when the between-donor standard deviation exceeded 5%. To diagnose cytomegalovirus status from the catalog of TCR beta chain sequences, a statistical classification framework was built. A later analysis assigned V and J genes by comparing TCR nucleotide sequences with IMGT/GENE-DB human TR gene sequences. In a later analysis, CDR3 sequences and most-parsimonious VDJ recombination scenarios were assigned using the TCRdist pipeline. In a later analysis, each TCR beta chain was defined by its CDR3 amino acid sequence together with its V-gene family, and reads without a unique V-gene family were excluded. As a way to deal with suspected cross-contamination and a sequencing artifact, a later analysis dropped hundreds of nucleotide sequences that were highly shared and had low generation probability. For each public chain, a later analysis derived a clonal expansion index from normalized ranks of inferred template counts within each repertoire. In a later analysis, generation probabilities were computed with a VDJ recombination model fitted to out-of-frame rearrangements, and the resulting probabilities were checked against IGoR. In a later analysis, hypergeometric tests were used to score TCR-TCR, TCR-HLA and TCR-CMV co-occurrence, with a repertoire-size bias correction applied to TCR pairs. False discovery rates were estimated in a later analysis by permuting HLA or CMV assignments 20 times. A later analysis grouped co-occurring TCRs with DBSCAN, adding TCRdist sequence similarity when clustering within HLA-allele-positive subsets. For co-occurrence clustering, repertoires with fewer than 30,000 or more than 120,000 public chains were excluded, along with 5 or 6 repertoires with anomalous nucleotide sharing. Sourced from immuneACCESS, this table was stored by TCRdb with only in-frame sequences that have V and J called. A share of the clones is absent; for the studies checked, an unresolved V gene accounts for under half, and the remainder has no known explanation. That table furnishes V, J and clone size, whereas the DNA furnished D and trimming. The sample table records about 140,000 clones; roughly three quarters of these occur just once. The top ten constitute 1.5% to 2% of the sample.

The sample holds a few counts of this clone. It has no known antigen specificity. No base-level quality is on record; no much larger clone is a single base apart. This sequence originates from a woman aged 30 to 39 in good health and CMV-seronegative. The sample taken for sequencing was PBMCs. The V gene is TRBV6-1 and the J gene is TRBJ2-1; the central 7 bases match TRBD2. In nucleotides, the sequence is TGTGCCAGCAGTGGGGACCCAATGCACGGGAGGACCTACAATGAGCAGTTCTTC. This codes for CASSGDPMHGRTYNEQFF.